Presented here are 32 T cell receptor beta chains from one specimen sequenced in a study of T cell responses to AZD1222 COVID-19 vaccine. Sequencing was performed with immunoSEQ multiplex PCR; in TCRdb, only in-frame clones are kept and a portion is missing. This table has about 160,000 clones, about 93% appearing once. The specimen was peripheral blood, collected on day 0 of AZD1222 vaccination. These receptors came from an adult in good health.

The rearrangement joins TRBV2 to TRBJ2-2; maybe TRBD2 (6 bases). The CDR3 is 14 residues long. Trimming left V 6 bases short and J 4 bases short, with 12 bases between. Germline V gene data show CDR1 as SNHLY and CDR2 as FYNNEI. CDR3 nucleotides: TGTGCCAGCAGAGGGGACTCTTTCACCGGGGAGCTGTTTTTT. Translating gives CASRGDSFTGELFF.

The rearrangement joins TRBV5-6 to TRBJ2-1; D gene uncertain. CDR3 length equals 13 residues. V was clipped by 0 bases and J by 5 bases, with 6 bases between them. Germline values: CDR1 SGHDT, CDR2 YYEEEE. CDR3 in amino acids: CASSLEANNEQFF. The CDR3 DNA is TGTGCCAGCAGCTTGGAGGCAAACAATGAGCAGTTCTTC.

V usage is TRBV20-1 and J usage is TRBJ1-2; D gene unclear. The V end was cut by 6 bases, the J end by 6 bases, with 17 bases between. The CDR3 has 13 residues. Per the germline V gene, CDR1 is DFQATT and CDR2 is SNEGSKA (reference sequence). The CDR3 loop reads CSASGFGRDGYTF. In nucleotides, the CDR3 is TGCAGTGCCAGTGGGTTCGGGAGGGATGGCTACACCTTC.

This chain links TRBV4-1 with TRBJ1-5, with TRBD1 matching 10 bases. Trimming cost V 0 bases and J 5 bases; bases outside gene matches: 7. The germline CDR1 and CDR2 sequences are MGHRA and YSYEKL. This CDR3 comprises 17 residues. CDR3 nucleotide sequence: TGCGCCAGCAGCCAAGATCGTATCGGGACAGGGGATCAGCCCCAGCATTTT. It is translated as CASSQDRIGTGDQPQHF.

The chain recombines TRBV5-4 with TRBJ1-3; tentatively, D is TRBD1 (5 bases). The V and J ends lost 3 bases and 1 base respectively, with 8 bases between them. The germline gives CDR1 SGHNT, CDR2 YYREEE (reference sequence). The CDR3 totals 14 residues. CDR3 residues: CASSSTVSGNTIYF. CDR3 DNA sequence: TGTGCCAGCAGCTCGACAGTATCTGGAAACACCATATATTTT.

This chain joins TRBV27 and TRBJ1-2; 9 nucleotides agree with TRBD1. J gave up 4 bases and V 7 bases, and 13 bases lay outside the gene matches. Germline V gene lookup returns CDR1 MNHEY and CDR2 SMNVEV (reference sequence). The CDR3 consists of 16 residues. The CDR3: CASKGETGGGFYGYTF. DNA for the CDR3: TGTGCCAGCAAGGGGGAGACAGGGGGAGGTTTCTATGGCTACACCTTC.

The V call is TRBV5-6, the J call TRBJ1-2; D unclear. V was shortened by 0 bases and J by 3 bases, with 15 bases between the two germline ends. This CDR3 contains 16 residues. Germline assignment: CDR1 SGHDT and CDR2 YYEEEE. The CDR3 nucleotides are TGTGCCAGCAGCTTGGCTATGTCGGGAACGGACTATGGCTACACCTTC. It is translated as CASSLAMSGTDYGYTF.

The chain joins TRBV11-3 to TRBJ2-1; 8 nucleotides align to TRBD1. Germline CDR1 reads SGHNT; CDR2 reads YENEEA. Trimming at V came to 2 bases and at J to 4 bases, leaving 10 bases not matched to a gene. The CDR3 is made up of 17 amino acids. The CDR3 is CASSLYTGTGAYNEQFF. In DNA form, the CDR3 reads TGTGCCAGCAGCTTATACACCGGGACAGGAGCGTACAATGAGCAGTTCTTC. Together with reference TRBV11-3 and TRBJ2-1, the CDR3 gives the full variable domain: EAGVVQSPRYKIIEKKQPVAFWCNPISGHNTLYWYLQNLGQGPELLIRYENEEAVDDSQLPKDRFSAERLKGVDSTLKIQPAELGDSAVYLCASSLYTGTGAYNEQFFGPGTRLTVL.

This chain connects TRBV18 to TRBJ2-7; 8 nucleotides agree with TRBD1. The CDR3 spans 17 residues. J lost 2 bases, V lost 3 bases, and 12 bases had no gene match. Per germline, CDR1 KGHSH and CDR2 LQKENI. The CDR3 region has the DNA TGTGCCAGCTCACCGAGCCCTGGACAGGGTTCGGCCTACGAGCAGTACGTC. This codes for CASSPSPGQGSAYEQYV.

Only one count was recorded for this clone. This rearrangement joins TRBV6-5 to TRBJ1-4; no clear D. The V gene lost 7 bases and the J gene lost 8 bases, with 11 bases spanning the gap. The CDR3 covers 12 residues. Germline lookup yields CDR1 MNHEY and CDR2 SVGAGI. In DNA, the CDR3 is TGTGCCAGCACGGGATTTTTGGAAAAACTGTTTTTT. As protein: CASTGFLEKLFF.

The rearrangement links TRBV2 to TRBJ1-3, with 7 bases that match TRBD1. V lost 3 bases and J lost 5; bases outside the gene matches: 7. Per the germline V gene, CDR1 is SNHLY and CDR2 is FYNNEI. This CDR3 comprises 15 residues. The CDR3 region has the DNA TGTGCCAGCAGTGAGGAGACAGGGAATAGAAACACCATATATTTT. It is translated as CASSEETGNRNTIYF.

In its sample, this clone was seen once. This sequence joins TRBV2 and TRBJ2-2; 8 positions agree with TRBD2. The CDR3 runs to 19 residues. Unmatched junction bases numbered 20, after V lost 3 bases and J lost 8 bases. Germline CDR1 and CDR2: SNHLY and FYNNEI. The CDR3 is CASSDVSGAFSSPTGELFF. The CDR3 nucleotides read TGTGCCAGCAGTGATGTTAGCGGGGCCTTTTCGAGCCCCACAGGGGAGCTGTTTTTT.

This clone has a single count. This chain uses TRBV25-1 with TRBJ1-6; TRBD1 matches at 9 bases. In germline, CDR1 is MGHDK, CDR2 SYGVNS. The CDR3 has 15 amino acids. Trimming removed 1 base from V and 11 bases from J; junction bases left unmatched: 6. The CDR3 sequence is CASSELGTGSTPLHF. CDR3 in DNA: TGTGCCAGCAGTGAATTGGGGACAGGGTCAACACCCCTCCACTTT.

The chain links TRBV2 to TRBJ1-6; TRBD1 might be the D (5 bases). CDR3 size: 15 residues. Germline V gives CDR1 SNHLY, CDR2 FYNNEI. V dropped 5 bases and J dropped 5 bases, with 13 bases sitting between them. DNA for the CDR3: TGTGCCAGCAGTCCCTCTGGCAGGGATAATTCACCCCTCCACTTT. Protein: CASSPSGRDNSPLHF.

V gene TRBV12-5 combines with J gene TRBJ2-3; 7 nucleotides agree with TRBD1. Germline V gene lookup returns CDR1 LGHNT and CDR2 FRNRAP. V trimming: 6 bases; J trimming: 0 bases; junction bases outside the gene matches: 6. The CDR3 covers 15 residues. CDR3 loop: CASGPGTASTDTQYF. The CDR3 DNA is TGTGCTAGTGGGCCTGGGACAGCTAGCACAGATACGCAGTATTTT. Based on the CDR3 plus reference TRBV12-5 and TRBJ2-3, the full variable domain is DARVTQTPRHKVTEMGQEVTMRCQPILGHNTVFWYRQTMMQGLELLAYFRNRAPLDDSGMPKDRFSAEMPDATLATLKIQPSEPRDSAVYFCASGPGTASTDTQYFGPGTRLTVL.

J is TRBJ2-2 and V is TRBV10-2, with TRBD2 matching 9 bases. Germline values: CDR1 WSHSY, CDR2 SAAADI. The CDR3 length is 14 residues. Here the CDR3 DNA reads TGCGCTAGTATGACTAGCGGATACACCGGGGAGCTGTTTTTT. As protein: CASMTSGYTGELFF.

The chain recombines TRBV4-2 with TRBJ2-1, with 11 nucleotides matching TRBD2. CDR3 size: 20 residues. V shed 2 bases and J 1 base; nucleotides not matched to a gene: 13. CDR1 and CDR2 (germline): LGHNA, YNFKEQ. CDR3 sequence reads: CASSQLAGTSGSISYNEQFF. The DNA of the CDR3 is TGTGCCAGCAGCCAACTAGCCGGGACTAGCGGTTCTATTTCCTACAATGAGCAGTTCTTC.

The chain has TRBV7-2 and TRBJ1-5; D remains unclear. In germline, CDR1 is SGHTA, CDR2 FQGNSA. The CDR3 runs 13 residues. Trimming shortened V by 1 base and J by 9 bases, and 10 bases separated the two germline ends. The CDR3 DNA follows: TGTGCCAGCAGCTTAGTGGAGTGGCGGCCCCAGCATTTT. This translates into CASSLVEWRPQHF. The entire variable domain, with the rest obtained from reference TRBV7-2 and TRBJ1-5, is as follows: GAGVSQSPSNKVTEKGKDVELRCDPISGHTALYWYRQSLGQGLEFLIYFQGNSAPDKSGLPSDRFSAERTGGSVSTLTIQRTQQEDSAVYLCASSLVEWRPQHFGDGTRLSIL.

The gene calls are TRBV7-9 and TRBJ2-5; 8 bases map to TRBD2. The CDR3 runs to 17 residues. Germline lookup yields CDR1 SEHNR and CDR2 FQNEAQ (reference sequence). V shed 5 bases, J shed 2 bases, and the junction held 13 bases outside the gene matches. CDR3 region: CASSSTVGGARQETQYF. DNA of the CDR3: TGTGCCAGCAGCAGCACCGTCGGGGGGGCGAGACAAGAGACCCAGTACTTC.

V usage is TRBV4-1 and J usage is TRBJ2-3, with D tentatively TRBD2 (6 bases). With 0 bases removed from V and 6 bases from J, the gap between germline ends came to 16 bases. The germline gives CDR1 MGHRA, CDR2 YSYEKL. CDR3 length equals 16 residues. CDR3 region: CASSQEGPGGTDTQYF. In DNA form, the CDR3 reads TGCGCCAGCAGCCAAGAAGGCCCAGGAGGGACGGATACGCAGTATTTT.

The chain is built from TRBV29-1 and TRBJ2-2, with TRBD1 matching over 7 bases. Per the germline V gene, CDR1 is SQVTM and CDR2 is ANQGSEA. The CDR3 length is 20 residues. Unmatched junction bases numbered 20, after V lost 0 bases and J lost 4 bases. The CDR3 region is CSVEDLGTENSRHGTGELFF. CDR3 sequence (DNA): TGCAGCGTTGAAGATCTCGGGACAGAGAATTCCCGACACGGCACCGGGGAGCTGTTTTTT.

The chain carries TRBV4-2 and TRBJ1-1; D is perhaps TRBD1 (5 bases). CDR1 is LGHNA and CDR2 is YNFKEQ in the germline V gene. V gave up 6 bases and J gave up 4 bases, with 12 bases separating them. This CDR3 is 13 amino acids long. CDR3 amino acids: CASSPSGTTEAFF. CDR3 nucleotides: TGTGCCAGCAGTCCCTCGGGGACCACTGAAGCTTTCTTT.

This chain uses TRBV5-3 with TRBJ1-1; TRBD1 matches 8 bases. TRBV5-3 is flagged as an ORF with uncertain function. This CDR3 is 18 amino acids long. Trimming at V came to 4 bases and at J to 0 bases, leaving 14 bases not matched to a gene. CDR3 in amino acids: CARSATPGQESMNTEAFF. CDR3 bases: TGTGCCAGAAGCGCCACCCCGGGACAGGAATCTATGAACACTGAAGCTTTCTTT.

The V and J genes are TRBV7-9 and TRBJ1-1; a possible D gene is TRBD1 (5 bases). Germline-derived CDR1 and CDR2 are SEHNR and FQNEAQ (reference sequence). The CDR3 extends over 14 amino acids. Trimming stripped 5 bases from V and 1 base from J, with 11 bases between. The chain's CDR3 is CASSVDSANTEAFF. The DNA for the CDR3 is TGTGCCAGCAGCGTAGACAGTGCGAACACTGAAGCTTTCTTT.

The CDR3 bases are TGTGCCTGGGGACAGGGGATGAACACTGAAGCTTTCTTT. This codes for CAWGQGMNTEAFF. The chain recombines TRBV30 with TRBJ1-1; 9 positions match TRBD1. The J segment lost 0 bases and the V segment lost 5 bases, leaving 1 base of the junction unmatched. Germline CDR1 is GTSNPN and CDR2 is SVGIG (reference sequence). The CDR3 totals 13 residues.

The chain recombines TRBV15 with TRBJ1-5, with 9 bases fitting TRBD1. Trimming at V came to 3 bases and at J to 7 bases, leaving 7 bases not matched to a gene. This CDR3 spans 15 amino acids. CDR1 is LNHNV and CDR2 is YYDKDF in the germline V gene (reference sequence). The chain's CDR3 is CATSRDRGIKQPQHF. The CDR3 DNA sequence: TGTGCCACCAGCAGGGACAGGGGAATAAAGCAGCCCCAGCATTTT.

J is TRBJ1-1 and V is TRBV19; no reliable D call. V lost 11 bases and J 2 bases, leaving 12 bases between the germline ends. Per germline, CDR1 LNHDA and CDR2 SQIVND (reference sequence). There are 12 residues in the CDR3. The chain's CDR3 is CAGLAGNTEAFF. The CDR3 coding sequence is TGTGCCGGTCTAGCGGGAAACACTGAAGCTTTCTTT. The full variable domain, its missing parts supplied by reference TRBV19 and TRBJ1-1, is DGGITQSPKYLFRKEGQNVTLSCEQNLNHDAMYWYRQDPGQGLRLIYYSQIVNDFQKGDIAEGYSVSREKKESFPLTVTSAQKNPTAFYLCAGLAGNTEAFFGQGTRLTVV.

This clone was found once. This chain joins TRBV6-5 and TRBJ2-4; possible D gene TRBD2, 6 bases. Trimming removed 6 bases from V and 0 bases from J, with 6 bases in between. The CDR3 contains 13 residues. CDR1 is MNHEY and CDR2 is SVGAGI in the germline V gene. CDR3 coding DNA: TGTGCCAGCAGAGCGGGAGCCAAAAACATTCAGTACTTC. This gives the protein CASRAGAKNIQYF.

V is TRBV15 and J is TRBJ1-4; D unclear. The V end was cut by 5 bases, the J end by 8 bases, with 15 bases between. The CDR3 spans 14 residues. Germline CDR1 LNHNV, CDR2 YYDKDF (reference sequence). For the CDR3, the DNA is TGTGCCACCAGCCGCCGGGGTTTCCGGGAAAAACTGTTTTTT. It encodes CATSRRGFREKLFF. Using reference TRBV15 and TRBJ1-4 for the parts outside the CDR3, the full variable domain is DAMVIQNPRYQVTQFGKPVTLSCSQTLNHNVMYWYQQKSSQAPKLLFHYYDKDFNNEADTPDNFQSRRPNTSFCFLDIRSPGLGDTAMYLCATSRRGFREKLFFGSGTQLSVL.

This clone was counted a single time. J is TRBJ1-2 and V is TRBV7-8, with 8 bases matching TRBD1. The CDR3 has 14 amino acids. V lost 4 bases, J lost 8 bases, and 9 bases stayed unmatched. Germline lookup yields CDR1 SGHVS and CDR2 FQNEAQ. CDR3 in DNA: TGTGCCAGCAGCTCCGACAGGGGCATGCGCGGCTACACCTTC. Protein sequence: CASSSDRGMRGYTF.

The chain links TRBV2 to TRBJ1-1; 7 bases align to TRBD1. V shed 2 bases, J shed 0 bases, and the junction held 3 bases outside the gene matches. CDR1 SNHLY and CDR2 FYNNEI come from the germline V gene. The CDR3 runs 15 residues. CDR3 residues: CASSEQGTVNTEAFF. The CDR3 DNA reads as TGTGCCAGCAGTGAACAAGGGACAGTGAACACTGAAGCTTTCTTT.

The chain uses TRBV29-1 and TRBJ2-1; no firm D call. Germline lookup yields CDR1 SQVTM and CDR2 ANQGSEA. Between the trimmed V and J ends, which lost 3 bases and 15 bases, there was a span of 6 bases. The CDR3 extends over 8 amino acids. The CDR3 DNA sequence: TGCAGCGTTGAGGACCGGTTCTTC. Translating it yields CSVEDRFF.